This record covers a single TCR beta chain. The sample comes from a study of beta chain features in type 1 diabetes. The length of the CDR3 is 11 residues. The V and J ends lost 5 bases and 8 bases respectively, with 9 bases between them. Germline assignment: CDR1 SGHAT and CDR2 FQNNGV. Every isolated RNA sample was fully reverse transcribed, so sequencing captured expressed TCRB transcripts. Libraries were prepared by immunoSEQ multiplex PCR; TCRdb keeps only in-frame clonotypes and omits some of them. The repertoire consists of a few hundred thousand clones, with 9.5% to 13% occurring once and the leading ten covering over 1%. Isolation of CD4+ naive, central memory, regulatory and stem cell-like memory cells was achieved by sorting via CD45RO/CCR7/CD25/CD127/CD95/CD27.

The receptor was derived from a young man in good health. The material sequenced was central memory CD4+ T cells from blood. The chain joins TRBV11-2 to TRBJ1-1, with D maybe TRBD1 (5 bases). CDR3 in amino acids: CASSPWGEAFF. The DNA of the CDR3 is TGTGCCAGCAGCCCCTGGGGCGAAGCTTTCTTT. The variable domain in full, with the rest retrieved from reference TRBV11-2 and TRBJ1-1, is EAGVAQSPRYKIIEKRQSVAFWCNPISGHATLYWYQQILGQGPKLLIQFQNNGVVDDSQLPKDRFSAERLKGVDSTLKIQPAKLEDSAVYLCASSPWGEAFFGQGTRLTVV.